The next 2 T cell receptor beta chains were all read from a single sample in a study of graft-versus-host responses after intestinal transplantation. The protocol was immunoSEQ multiplex PCR, while the TCRdb copy is restricted to in-frame clones and leaves out a portion. The sample includes over 45,000 clones, roughly 93% of them seen just once. Sequencing used PBMCs, obtained 750 to 850 days after a first intestinal transplant, on the day of a second. The receptors were sampled from a human patient who received an intestinal transplant, so some T cells may come from the graft donor.

This clone was seen a single time. The chain uses TRBV4-1 and TRBJ2-7, with D hard to call. V was pared by 0 bases and J by 2 bases, with 14 bases between. Looked up from germline, CDR1 is MGHRA and CDR2 is YSYEKL. The CDR3 consists of 16 residues. CDR3 in DNA: TGCGCCAGCAGCCAAGAAGTAGTTTCTTCGGCCTACGAGCAGTACTTC. Translating it yields CASSQEVVSSAYEQYF.

The rearrangement uses TRBV29-1 and TRBJ2-1, with D possibly being TRBD1 (7 bases). V was cut by 7 bases and J by 6 bases, with 19 bases left in between. Germline assignment: CDR1 SQVTM and CDR2 ANQGSEA. The CDR3 spans 14 residues. CDR3 nucleotide sequence: TGCAGCGCCTGGGACAGCGGAGGGGTCAATGAGCAGTTCTTC. Its translation: CSAWDSGGVNEQFF.